This T cell receptor beta chain is drawn from a study of Graves' ophthalmopathy and Graves' hyperthyroidism. Study in general: Peripheral blood was gathered at the point of initial diagnosis, before any treatment started. Study results and caveats: Most clonotypes expanded in thyroid above 0.001 frequency were present in blood too.

Researchers took RNA transcripts and amplified TCR beta CDR3 regions from them. The first-round RT-PCR employed HTBI primers together with the Qiagen OneStep RT-PCR kit. A multiplex PCR was then performed as the second round. TCRdb reprocessed the multiplex PCR reads with MiXCR, giving one entry per CDR3 protein. The sample lists approximately 330,000 distinct CDR3 sequences; roughly 17% were seen once. Comment on this clonotype: Its specificity is unknown.

Diagnostic conclusions were grounded in clinical symptoms, serum thyroxine, TRAb, thyroid ultrasound and orbital computed tomography. The CDR3 spans 18 residues. From germline, CDR1 is SGHTA and CDR2 FQGNSA. V was clipped by 0 bases and J by 0 bases, with 17 bases between them. Sequencing used peripheral blood. This rearrangement joins TRBV7-2 to TRBJ1-2, with D possibly TRBD1 on 6 matching bases. The receptor was derived from an adult man with Graves' ophthalmopathy. The CDR3 here is CASSLALQGGSTNYGYTF. CDR3 in DNA: TGTGCCAGCAGCTTAGCGTTACAGGGTGGAAGTACTAACTATGGCTACACCTTC.